The subject of this entry is one TCR beta chain. This may stem from a read error, because a much larger clone lies one nucleotide away. The sample belongs to a study of T-cell reconstitution after alpha-beta-depleted transplantation in children. In germline, CDR1 is SGDLS, CDR2 YYNGEE. The CDR3 has 17 residues. Unique molecular identifiers were incorporated into the prepared TCRbeta library. TCRdb used MiXCR to reprocess the PCR reads, holding one entry per CDR3 protein. The data contain 170,000 or so distinct CDR3 sequences, around 6.8% of them seen just once; the ten biggest clones take up approximately 2.9%.

The V gene is TRBV9, the J gene TRBJ2-5, with TRBD2 matching over 9 bases. The sample in question was PBMCs from the stem cell graft donor, obtained from the stem cell graft. The TCR originated in a human donor who donated a stem cell graft to a child with Wiskott-Aldrich syndrome. CDR3 in amino acids: CASSVGLVAGDQVTQYF. CDR3 nucleotide sequence: TGTGCCAGCAGCGTAGGGTTGGTAGCGGGGGACCAAGTGACCCAGTACTTC.